Detailed here is one TCR beta chain. The source of the sample is a study of CD8 T cells in Susac syndrome. In blood CD8+ and CD4+ T cells, TCR beta underwent sequencing. With random hexamers, about 0.45 to 1 ug RNA was reverse transcribed. An immunoSEQ multiplex PCR amplified TCR beta CDR3 over 54 Vbeta and 13 Jbeta. Each CDR3 protein is one row after TCRdb ran MiXCR on the immunoSEQ multiplex PCR reads. The repertoire has some 260,000 distinct CDR3 sequences, roughly 84% of them found once; the top ten carry approximately 0.12%. V shed 3 bases and J shed 0 bases, with 12 bases lying between them. Germline loops: CDR1 MNHEY, CDR2 SMNVEV (reference sequence). This CDR3 is 16 amino acids long.

The chain carries TRBV27 and TRBJ2-1, with TRBD2 as a possible D gene (6 bases). This TCR was sampled from a human donor with multiple sclerosis. Sequencing was done on a sample of CD8+ T cells from PBMCs. The CDR3 reads CASSFRLGISYNEQFF. The CDR3 bases are TGTGCCAGCAGTTTCCGACTAGGCATCTCCTACAATGAGCAGTTCTTC.